This T cell receptor (beta chain) was observed in a study of early T cells in non-severe SARS-CoV-2 infection. Individual cDNA molecules received unique molecular identifiers. TCRdb fed the 5' RACE reads into MiXCR, producing one record per CDR3 protein. The sample includes just over 65,000 distinct CDR3 sequences, roughly 13% of them seen just once. V shed 5 bases and J shed 1 base, with 8 bases lying between them. Germline V gives CDR1 SQVTM, CDR2 ANQGSEA. This CDR3 spans 12 amino acids. The chain carries TRBV29-1 and TRBJ1-1; maybe TRBD1 (6 bases). The sequence derives from an adult who was a healthcare worker with PCR-confirmed SARS-CoV-2 infection or an uninfected control (not recorded which). Sample: whole blood. The CDR3 nucleotides are TGCAGCGTTCGAGGGGGGAACACTGAAGCTTTCTTT. Residues: CSVRGGNTEAFF.